This T cell receptor beta chain was retrieved from a study of blood T cell repertoires in COVID-19 (dated by TCRdb to 2019 to 2021). About the full investigation: Samples covering the acute and convalescent phases of COVID-19 were provided by collaborators in the United States, Italy and Spain. The material from the prospective study consisted of cDNA or gDNA derived from T cells, B-cell-depleted T cells, or PBMCs. Deeply sampled blood TCRbeta repertoires from subjects exposed to, actively infected with, or recovered from COVID-19 were included in the dataset. The repertoires were released in a freely available public database meant as a resource for research on the immune response to SARS-CoV-2. The samples were drawn from two sources: the first 160 participants of the ongoing ImmuneRACE study, and about 1,300 subjects contributed by 6 global collaborators. A de-identified subject ID, COVID-19 status, age in years and sex were almost always included in the sample metadata. Where HLA class I and class II types were available, the types were taken from metadata supplied by the sample provider, not from assay-based typing.

A note on this clone: The antigen this receptor binds is unknown. Base qualities were left out, and no much larger clone turns up one base away.

TCRbeta CDR3 regions were amplified from genomic DNA by means of the immunoSEQ Assay, a bias-controlled multiplex PCR. As for the authors' bioinformatics: The number of nucleated cells in each sample was estimated by amplification of reference gene primers within the assay. To quantify the absolute abundance of each unique TCRbeta CDR3 rearrangement, sequence reads were collapsed and filtered. For each sample, productive Simpson clonality was calculated as the square root of Simpson's diversity index across productive rearrangements. Here the immuneACCESS table is served through TCRdb, limited to in-frame sequences with V and J called. Missing clones are a known gap in these copies; in checked studies unresolved V genes cover under half, and the rest lacks a known reason. V and J calls and clone size are as listed in that table; D and trimming were resolved from the DNA. This sample is represented by about 86,000 clones; approximately 88% of them were singletons. 31% of the sample is held by the ten biggest clonotypes.

Results and caveats for the whole study, not just this receptor: How much clinical and demographic metadata was included differed by source and by participant, and the metadata was provided uncurated.

The germline V gene yields MNHEY for CDR1 and SVGAGI for CDR2. The germline ends are 9 bases apart after V is trimmed by 7 bases and J by 0 bases. There are 14 amino acids in the CDR3, from cysteine to phenylalanine inclusive. CDR3 DNA is the only sequence kept; it has 42 bases, read in frame from the first base. Whole blood was collected in K2EDTA tubes by collaborating institutions according to the institutions' own protocols. Collaborator samples were shipped for TCRbeta analysis as frozen whole blood, isolated PBMCs, or DNA extracted from either sample type. The sample comprised peripheral blood. The source is a woman older than 75 with active or convalescent COVID-19. Rearrangement joined TRBV6-5 to TRBJ2-2; too little of a D gene remains to name it. CDR3 reads: CASKSTANTGELFF. The DNA is TGTGCCAGCAAATCTACAGCGAACACCGGGGAGCTGTTTTTT.